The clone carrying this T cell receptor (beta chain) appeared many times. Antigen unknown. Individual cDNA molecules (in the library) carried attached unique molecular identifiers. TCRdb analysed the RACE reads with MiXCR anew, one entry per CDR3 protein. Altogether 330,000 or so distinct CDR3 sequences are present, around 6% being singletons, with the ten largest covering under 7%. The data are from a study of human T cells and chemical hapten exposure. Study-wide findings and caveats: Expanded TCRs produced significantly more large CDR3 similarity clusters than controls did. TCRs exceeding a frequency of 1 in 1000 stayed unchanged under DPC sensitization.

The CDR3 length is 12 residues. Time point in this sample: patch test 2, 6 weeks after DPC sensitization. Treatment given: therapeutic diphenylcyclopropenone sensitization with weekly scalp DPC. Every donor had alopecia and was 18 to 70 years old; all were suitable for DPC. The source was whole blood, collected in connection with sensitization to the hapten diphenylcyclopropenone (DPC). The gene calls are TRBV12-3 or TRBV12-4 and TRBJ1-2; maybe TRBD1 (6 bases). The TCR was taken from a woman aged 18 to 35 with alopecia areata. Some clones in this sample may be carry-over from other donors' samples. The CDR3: CIIRDINYGYTF. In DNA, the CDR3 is TGTATAATCCGGGACATCAACTATGGCTACACCTTC.